This T cell receptor beta chain was recovered during a study of glioma-infiltrating T cells. Whole-study results and caveats: Patients with low tissue-blood divergence carried a signature set of shared blood CDR3 motifs.

A few counts support this clonotype. The antigen remains undetermined. Germline V gene data show CDR1 as LNHDA and CDR2 as SQIVND (reference sequence). Trimming took 5 bases from V and 1 from J, leaving 11 bases between them. This CDR3 spans 14 amino acids. Using RNA template, CDR3s of TCR alpha and beta were amplified with iRepertoire arm-PCR. Tissue mRNA or PBMC total RNA, roughly 90-450 ng, went into one-step reverse transcription and amplification. TCRdb independently ran MiXCR on the multiplex PCR reads; one entry per CDR3 protein. The repertoire holds around 390,000 distinct CDR3 sequences, 41% seen once, with 12% in the top ten.

The sequence came from a human donor with low-grade glioma or glioblastoma, undergoing nonglioma brain surgery, or in good health (not recorded which). Sequenced: glioma tissue, nonneoplastic brain tissue, or PBMCs (not recorded which). The J gene is TRBJ1-1, the V gene TRBV19; D is uncertain. The CDR3: CASSRPRENTEAFF. The CDR3, as DNA: TGTGCCAGTAGTCGACCTCGAGAGAACACTGAAGCTTTCTTT.